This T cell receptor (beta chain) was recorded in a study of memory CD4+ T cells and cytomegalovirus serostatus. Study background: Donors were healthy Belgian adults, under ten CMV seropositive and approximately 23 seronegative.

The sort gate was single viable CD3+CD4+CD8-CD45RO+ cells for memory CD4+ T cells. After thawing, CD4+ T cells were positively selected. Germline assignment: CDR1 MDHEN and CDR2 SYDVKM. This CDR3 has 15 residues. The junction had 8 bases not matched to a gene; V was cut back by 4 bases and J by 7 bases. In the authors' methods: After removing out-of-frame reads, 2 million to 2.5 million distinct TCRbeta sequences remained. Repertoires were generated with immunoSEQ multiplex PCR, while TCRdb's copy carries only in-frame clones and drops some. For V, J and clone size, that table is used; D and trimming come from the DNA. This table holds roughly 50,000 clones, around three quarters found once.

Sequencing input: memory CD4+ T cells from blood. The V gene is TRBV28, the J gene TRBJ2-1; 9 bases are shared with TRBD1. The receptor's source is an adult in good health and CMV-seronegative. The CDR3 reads CASSSTGTGKNEQFF. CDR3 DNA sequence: TGTGCCAGCAGTTCCACAGGGACAGGGAAAAATGAGCAGTTCTTC.